The 32 T cell receptor beta chains below all came from one sample that was sequenced in a study of T cells in Graves' hyperthyroidism and ophthalmopathy. What was amplified from RNA transcripts were TCR beta CDR3 regions. A first-round RT-PCR of the TCR CDR3 used the HTBI primer set. TCRdb re-called the multiplex PCR reads through MiXCR, storing one row per CDR3 protein. Here the sample spans more than 550,000 distinct CDR3 sequences, 17% being singletons. Material for sequencing was blood. Receptors were obtained from a man between 50 and 59 years old with Graves' hyperthyroidism.

This clonotype came up a few times. This chain connects TRBV10-3 to TRBJ2-3, with 12 bases aligning to TRBD1. Per germline, CDR1 ENHRY and CDR2 SYGVKD. The V segment lost 5 bases and the J segment 6 bases; nucleotides outside the gene matches: 9. The CDR3 sequence is 16 residues long. In nucleotides, the CDR3 is TGTGCCATCAGTCCGGGACAGGGGGCCATTGGTGATACGCAGTATTTT. This sequence encodes CAISPGQGAIGDTQYF.

Only a few counts were recorded for this clonotype. The chain is built from TRBV6-6 and TRBJ1-1; the D is unclear. V was cut by 2 bases and J by 6 bases, with 7 bases left in between. The CDR3 is 12 residues long. The germline V gene encodes CDR1 MNHNY and CDR2 SVGAGI (reference sequence). CDR3 nucleotide sequence: TGTGCCAGCAGTTACCCGCAGTCTGAAGCTTTCTTT. Amino acids: CASSYPQSEAFF.

To note about this clonotype: An end of the junction differs from the germline gene, which may be a read error. The chain couples TRBV4-1 to TRBJ2-3; 8 bases fit TRBD2. Germline values: CDR1 MGHRA, CDR2 YSYEKL. The CDR3 spans 15 residues. The DNA of the CDR3 is TGCACCAGCAGCCAAGTAGCGGGGACCACAGATACGCAGTATTTT. Amino acid sequence: CTSSQVAGTTDTQYF.

The chain joins TRBV19 to TRBJ2-7, with TRBD2 matching 8 bases. CDR1 and CDR2 from the germline V gene are LNHDA and SQIVND (reference sequence). Trimming took 5 bases from V and 4 from J; bases not matched to a gene: 10. The CDR3 covers 15 residues. CDR3 loop: CASSARLAKGYEQYF. CDR3 nucleotides: TGTGCCAGTAGTGCAAGACTAGCGAAGGGGTACGAGCAGTACTTC.

This clonotype was observed at least ten times. This rearrangement joins TRBV19 to TRBJ1-1; maybe TRBD1 (5 bases). The V end lost 3 bases, the J end lost 0 bases, and 8 bases lay between the germline ends. The germline V gene has CDR1 LNHDA and CDR2 SQIVND (reference sequence). This CDR3 region has 14 residues. Here the CDR3 reads CASSIRDLNTEAFF. The CDR3, as DNA: TGTGCCAGTAGTATTCGGGACTTGAACACTGAAGCTTTCTTT.

This clonotype was detected ten times or more. This chain uses TRBV10-1 with TRBJ2-1; TRBD1 matches 8 bases. V was pared by 4 bases and J by 8 bases, with 7 bases of the junction left unmatched. There are 14 residues in the CDR3. Germline V gene sequence: CDR1 WNHNN, CDR2 SYGVQD (reference sequence). The CDR3 region is CASSAGQGFDEQFF. CDR3 DNA sequence: TGCGCCAGCAGTGCAGGACAGGGATTCGATGAGCAGTTCTTC.

J is TRBJ2-7 and V is TRBV3-1; 13 bases match TRBD2. Trimming at V came to 7 bases and at J to 4 bases, leaving 10 bases not matched to a gene. Germline V gives CDR1 LGHDT, CDR2 YNNKEL (reference sequence). This CDR3 comprises 16 residues. CDR3 region: CASTQTGTSGVYEQYF. The CDR3 region has the DNA TGTGCCAGCACCCAGACCGGGACTAGCGGGGTATACGAGCAGTACTTC.

This clonotype was found many times. The V gene is TRBV30, the J gene TRBJ1-2, with 9 bases that match TRBD1. The V segment lost 4 bases and the J segment 7 bases; nucleotides outside the gene matches: 10. This CDR3 has 14 amino acids. The germline gives CDR1 GTSNPN, CDR2 SVGIG (reference sequence). CDR3 sequence: CAWKSTGTGIGYTF. The CDR3 coding sequence is TGTGCCTGGAAGAGTACCGGGACAGGGATTGGCTACACCTTC.

The V and J genes are TRBV19 and TRBJ1-2, with a tentative D call TRBD1 (6 bases). The CDR3 runs to 15 residues. Germline V gene lookup returns CDR1 LNHDA and CDR2 SQIVND (reference sequence). The germline V and J ends were trimmed by 4 bases and 2 bases, with 14 bases remaining between them. CDR3 sequence (DNA): TGTGCCAGTAGTAGAGTCGGACAGCAAAACTATGGCTACACCTTC. Its protein product is CASSRVGQQNYGYTF.

The chain recombines TRBV19 with TRBJ2-1, with 7 bases fitting TRBD1. Losses at the gene ends were 4 bases for V and 0 bases for J; bases not matched to a gene: 3. Germline loops: CDR1 LNHDA, CDR2 SQIVND (reference sequence). The CDR3 length is 15 residues. Here the CDR3 reads CASSRGQLSYNEQFF. The CDR3 bases are TGTGCCAGTAGTAGGGGACAGCTCTCCTACAATGAGCAGTTCTTC.

This clonotype has a handful of counts. CDR3 residues: CASREGTGNSPLHF. In nucleotides, the CDR3 is TGTGCCAGCAGAGAAGGGACAGGGAATTCACCCCTCCACTTT. V and J are TRBV27 and TRBJ1-6; 9 bases are shared with TRBD1. V gave up 6 bases and J gave up 7 bases; unmatched junction bases: 4. Per the germline V gene, CDR1 is MNHEY and CDR2 is SMNVEV (reference sequence). The CDR3 consists of 14 residues.

Remarks on this clonotype: One end of the junction is discordant with germline, which a read error may explain. This chain connects TRBV4-3 to TRBJ1-4, with 8 bases that match TRBD1. The CDR3 has 16 amino acids. The germline gives CDR1 LGHNA, CDR2 YSLEER. The CDR3 here is CASSQLPQGANGKLFF. The CDR3 DNA reads as TGCGCCAGCAGCCAACTTCCTCAGGGGGCTAATGGAAAACTGTTTTTT.

This clonotype was observed a few times. The chain recombines TRBV28 with TRBJ2-1; 10 bases align to TRBD1. The ends lost 3 bases at V and 8 bases at J; junction bases unmatched: 7. The CDR3 length is 15 residues. Germline values: CDR1 MDHEN, CDR2 SYDVKM. The CDR3 here is CASSLLGQGWHEQFF. DNA of the CDR3: TGTGCCAGCAGTTTGCTGGGACAGGGGTGGCATGAGCAGTTCTTC. The whole variable domain, filled in from reference TRBV28 and TRBJ2-1, reads DVKVTQSSRYLVKRTGEKVFLECVQDMDHENMFWYRQDPGLGLRLIYFSYDVKMKEKGDIPEGYSVSREKKERFSLILESASTNQTSMYLCASSLLGQGWHEQFFGPGTRLTVL.

This clonotype was observed many times. The chain couples TRBV18 to TRBJ2-5, with 10 bases fitting TRBD2. The V gene's germline CDR1 is KGHSH and CDR2 LQKENI. The CDR3 sequence is 15 residues long. The V and J ends lost 0 bases and 5 bases, in that order; junction bases with no gene match: 3. The CDR3 nucleotides read TGTGCCAGCTCACCACCGAATAGCGGGAGGGAGACCCAGTACTTC. This encodes CASSPPNSGRETQYF. Filled out from reference TRBV18 and TRBJ2-5, the complete variable domain reads NAGVMQNPRHLVRRRGQEARLRCSPMKGHSHVYWYRQLPEEGLKFMVYLQKENIIDESGMPKERFSAEFPKEGPSILRIQQVVRGDSAAYFCASSPPNSGRETQYFGPGTRLLVL.

This clonotype was counted ten times or more. This chain connects TRBV29-1 to TRBJ2-3; D is tentatively TRBD1 or TRBD2 (5 bases each). Trimming cost V 6 bases and J 2 bases, with 15 bases left between them. Germline-derived CDR1 and CDR2 are SQVTM and ANQGSEA. This CDR3 is built from 14 residues. The CDR3 DNA sequence: TGCAGCGTCCGGGACCAAATTAACACAGATACGCAGTATTTT. This encodes CSVRDQINTDTQYF.

This clonotype has ten or more counts. The chain uses TRBV2 and TRBJ2-5, with TRBD2 matching over 10 bases. CDR3 size: 17 residues. J lost 4 bases, V lost 7 bases, and 15 bases had no gene match. Germline values: CDR1 SNHLY, CDR2 FYNNEI. As DNA, the CDR3 is TGTGCCAGCAACCCGAGGACTAGCGGACTCGTTGGAGAGACCCAGTACTTC. It encodes CASNPRTSGLVGETQYF.

This chain uses TRBV29-1 with TRBJ1-1; tentatively, D is TRBD1 (5 bases). The germline gives CDR1 SQVTM, CDR2 ANQGSEA. The CDR3 spans 15 residues. V lost 6 bases to trimming and J lost 0 bases, with 17 bases between them. The chain's CDR3 is CSVPKSGGMNTEAFF. CDR3 bases: TGCAGCGTACCAAAATCGGGGGGTATGAACACTGAAGCTTTCTTT.

The chain recombines TRBV6-1 with TRBJ2-7; D may correspond to TRBD1 or TRBD2 (5 bases each). V lost 6 bases and J lost 7, with 13 bases in between. Germline V gives CDR1 MNHNS, CDR2 SASEGT. The CDR3 runs to 12 residues. The CDR3 here is CASRGPAGEQYF. CDR3 nucleotides: TGTGCCAGCAGGGGACCTGCTGGGGAGCAGTACTTC.

The chain joins TRBV20-1 to TRBJ2-3; TRBD2 aligns across 7 bases. CDR3 length equals 15 residues. Per the germline V gene, CDR1 is DFQATT and CDR2 is SNEGSKA (reference sequence). V lost 3 bases to trimming and J lost 3 bases; unmatched junction nucleotides: 9. DNA of the CDR3: TGCAGTGCTAGTGTACTGGGAGGGCTTACAGATACGCAGTATTTT. It translates to CSASVLGGLTDTQYF.

The chain has TRBV5-1 and TRBJ2-3, with TRBD1 identical over 7 bases. Germline V lookup: CDR1 SGHRS, CDR2 YFSETQ. V trimming: 3 bases; J trimming: 2 bases; junction bases outside the gene matches: 3. This CDR3 is 14 amino acids long. CDR3 loop: CASSSTGDTDTQYF. CDR3 DNA sequence: TGCGCCAGCAGCTCCACAGGGGACACAGATACGCAGTATTTT.

This clonotype was counted at least ten times. V usage is TRBV30 and J usage is TRBJ1-1; no definite D call. This CDR3 comprises 11 residues. The germline V gene encodes CDR1 GTSNPN and CDR2 SVGIG (reference sequence). Trimming took 4 bases from V and 2 from J, leaving 5 bases between them. CDR3 residues: CAWKFNTEAFF. The CDR3 region has the DNA TGTGCCTGGAAGTTTAACACTGAAGCTTTCTTT.

Concerning this clonotype itself: A much larger clone lies one base from this, so it may be a read error. The chain links TRBV4-1 to TRBJ2-1; D is uncertain. Germline V gene sequence: CDR1 MGHRA, CDR2 YSYEKL. The V end lost 5 bases, the J end lost 9 bases, and 20 bases lay between the germline ends. The CDR3 spans 15 residues. CDR3 sequence reads: CASSEGWARSSEQFF. CDR3 in DNA: TGCGCCAGCAGCGAAGGGTGGGCCCGCTCGAGTGAGCAGTTCTTC.

In this sample, this clonotype turned up many times. This chain connects TRBV28 to TRBJ2-1; D is possibly TRBD2 (6 bases). V was cut by 3 bases and J by 10 bases, with 13 bases left in between. CDR3 size: 13 residues. Germline CDR1 and CDR2: MDHEN and SYDVKM. As DNA, the CDR3 is TGTGCCAGCAGTTTCTCGGACCGGGGGGAGCAGTTCTTC. Amino acids: CASSFSDRGEQFF.

CDR3 DNA sequence: TGTGCCAGCAGTTTGATGGGGGACGGTGCCTACGAGCAGTACTTC. This codes for CASSLMGDGAYEQYF. V gene TRBV11-2 combines with J gene TRBJ2-7, with D possibly being TRBD1 or TRBD2 (5 bases each). Germline V gives CDR1 SGHAT, CDR2 FQNNGV. Trimming left V 6 bases short and J 2 bases short, with 17 bases between. This CDR3 comprises 15 residues. Combining the CDR3 with reference TRBV11-2 and TRBJ2-7 gives the whole variable domain EAGVAQSPRYKIIEKRQSVAFWCNPISGHATLYWYQQILGQGPKLLIQFQNNGVVDDSQLPKDRFSAERLKGVDSTLKIQPAKLEDSAVYLCASSLMGDGAYEQYFGPGTRLTVT.

This clonotype showed up just a few times. This chain links TRBV7-6 with TRBJ2-7; D unresolved. This CDR3 contains 17 residues. Germline V gene lookup returns CDR1 SGHVS and CDR2 FNYEAQ. Trimming pared 4 bases from V and 5 bases from J, leaving 24 bases between. This CDR3 reads CASSSPPLGSWNDEQYF. CDR3 nucleotides: TGTGCCAGCAGCTCCCCCCCTCTAGGTAGTTGGAACGACGAGCAGTACTTC.

On this clonotype itself: Sequence at one end of the junction differs from germline and may be a read error. The genes are TRBV24-1 and TRBJ2-1, with TRBD2 matching over 13 bases. This CDR3 region has 16 residues. CDR1 is KGHDR, CDR2 SFDVKD, per germline. CDR3 in DNA: TGTGCCACCAGTGATCTAACGGGACTAGCGGGAAATGGGCAGTTCTTC. It encodes CATSDLTGLAGNGQFF.

This clonotype has at least ten counts. The chain joins TRBV19 to TRBJ2-5; 11 nucleotides align to TRBD1. The CDR3 runs to 14 residues. V gave up 3 bases and J gave up 6 bases; unmatched junction bases: 3. Germline CDR1 reads LNHDA; CDR2 reads SQIVND (reference sequence). The CDR3 sequence is CASSMGQGEKTQYF. CDR3 DNA sequence: TGTGCCAGTAGTATGGGACAGGGGGAAAAGACCCAGTACTTC.

In its sample, this clonotype was seen many times. This rearrangement joins TRBV12-3 or TRBV12-4 to TRBJ2-3, with D perhaps matching TRBD1 (5 bases). V lost 4 bases and J lost 6, with 14 bases in between. This CDR3 spans 14 amino acids. For the CDR3, the DNA is TGTGCCAGCAGTTCCAGGGTAGCCGGGGATACGCAGTATTTT. As protein: CASSSRVAGDTQYF.

The sample holds a few counts of this clonotype. The CDR3 sequence: CASSLVPPSTSGSTDTQYF. The CDR3 bases are TGTGCCAGCAGCTTAGTACCCCCTTCGACTAGCGGGAGTACAGATACGCAGTATTTT. J is TRBJ2-3 and V is TRBV7-6; 12 bases fit TRBD2. CDR1 and CDR2 from the germline V gene are SGHVS and FNYEAQ. The CDR3 has 19 residues. The V segment lost 1 base and the J segment 3 bases; nucleotides outside the gene matches: 11.

This clonotype occurred a few times. This chain joins TRBV6-5 and TRBJ1-6; TRBD1 matches at 7 bases. Germline values: CDR1 MNHEY, CDR2 SVGAGI. This CDR3 spans 17 amino acids. V trimming: 2 bases; J trimming: 6 bases; junction bases outside the gene matches: 10. CDR3 protein: CASSYLRRGPSNSPLHF. The DNA for the CDR3 is TGTGCCAGCAGTTACCTTCGGAGGGGGCCCAGTAATTCACCCCTCCACTTT.

The table lists this clonotype with many counts. The gene calls are TRBV18 and TRBJ1-4; the D gene is possibly TRBD1 (5 bases). Trimming took 6 bases from V and 0 from J, leaving 17 bases between them. The germline V gene has CDR1 KGHSH and CDR2 LQKENI. CDR3 length equals 17 residues. The CDR3 loop is CASSPWDFPATNEKLFF. The CDR3 bases are TGTGCCAGCTCTCCGTGGGACTTTCCAGCAACTAATGAAAAACTGTTTTTT.

The chain combines TRBV29-1 with TRBJ2-7; no clear D gene. CDR3 length: 12 amino acids. The V and J ends lost 4 bases and 2 bases respectively, with 9 bases between them. Germline CDR1 and CDR2: SQVTM and ANQGSEA. CDR3 residues: CSVAPSPYEQYF. In DNA form, the CDR3 reads TGCAGCGTTGCTCCGAGTCCCTACGAGCAGTACTTC.